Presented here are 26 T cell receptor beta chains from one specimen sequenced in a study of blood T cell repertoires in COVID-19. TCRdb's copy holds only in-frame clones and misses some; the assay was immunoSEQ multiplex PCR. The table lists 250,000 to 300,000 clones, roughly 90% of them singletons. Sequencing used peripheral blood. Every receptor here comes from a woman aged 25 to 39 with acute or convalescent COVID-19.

The CDR3 DNA follows: TGTGCCTGGAGTGCCCCAGGAAACGGCTACACCTTC. Residues: CAWSAPGNGYTF. This chain uses TRBV30 with TRBJ1-2; D is unresolved. The V gene lost 1 base and the J gene lost 8 bases, with 11 bases spanning the gap. CDR3 size: 12 residues. The germline V gene encodes CDR1 GTSNPN and CDR2 SVGIG (reference sequence).

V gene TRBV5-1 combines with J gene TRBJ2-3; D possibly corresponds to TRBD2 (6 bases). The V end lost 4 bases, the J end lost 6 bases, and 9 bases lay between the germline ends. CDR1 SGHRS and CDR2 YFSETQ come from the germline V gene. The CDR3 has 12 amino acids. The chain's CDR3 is CASSNRGDTQYF. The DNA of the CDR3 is TGCGCCAGCAGCAACCGGGGGGATACGCAGTATTTT. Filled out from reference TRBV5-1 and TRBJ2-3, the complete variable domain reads KAGVTQTPRYLIKTRGQQVTLSCSPISGHRSVSWYQQTPGQGLQFLFEYFSETQRNKGNFPGRFSGRQFSNSRSEMNVSTLELGDSALYLCASSNRGDTQYFGPGTRLTVL.

CDR3 bases: TGTGCCAGCAGTGTCCTCGCGGAGACCCAGTACTTC. Its translation: CASSVLAETQYF. V usage is TRBV28 and J usage is TRBJ2-5; D ambiguous. The CDR3 length is 12 residues. Per the germline V gene, CDR1 is MDHEN and CDR2 is SYDVKM. Trimming shortened V by 5 bases and J by 5 bases, and 9 bases separated the two germline ends. The whole variable domain, filled in from reference TRBV28 and TRBJ2-5, reads DVKVTQSSRYLVKRTGEKVFLECVQDMDHENMFWYRQDPGLGLRLIYFSYDVKMKEKGDIPEGYSVSREKKERFSLILESASTNQTSMYLCASSVLAETQYFGPGTRLLVL.

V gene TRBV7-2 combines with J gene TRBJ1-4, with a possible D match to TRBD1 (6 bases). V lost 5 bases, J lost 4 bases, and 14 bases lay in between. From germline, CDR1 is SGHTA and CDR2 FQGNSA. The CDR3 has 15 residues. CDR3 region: CASSRKRQVNEKLFF. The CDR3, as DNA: TGTGCCAGCAGCCGCAAAAGACAGGTTAATGAAAAACTGTTTTTT.

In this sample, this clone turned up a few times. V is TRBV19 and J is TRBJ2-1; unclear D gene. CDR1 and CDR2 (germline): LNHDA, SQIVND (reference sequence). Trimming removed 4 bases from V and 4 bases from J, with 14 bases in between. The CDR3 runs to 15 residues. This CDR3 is CASSKTLNPYNEQFF. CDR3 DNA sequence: TGTGCCAGTAGTAAGACTCTAAATCCTTACAATGAGCAGTTCTTC.

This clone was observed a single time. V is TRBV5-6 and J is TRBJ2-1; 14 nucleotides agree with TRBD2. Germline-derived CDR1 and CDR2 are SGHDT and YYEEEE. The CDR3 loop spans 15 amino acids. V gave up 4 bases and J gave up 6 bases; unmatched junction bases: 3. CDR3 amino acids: CASSRLAGGGNEQFF. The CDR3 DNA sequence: TGTGCCAGCAGCCGACTAGCGGGAGGGGGCAATGAGCAGTTCTTC.

CDR3 DNA sequence: TGTGCCAGCAGCGTAGATTCGGACTTTTCTGGGGCCAACGTCCTGACTTTC. This encodes CASSVDSDFSGANVLTF. The V gene is TRBV9, the J gene TRBJ2-6, with D possibly being TRBD2 (5 bases). Trimming removed 0 bases at V and 1 base at J, with 11 bases between. From germline, CDR1 is SGDLS and CDR2 YYNGEE. CDR3 size: 17 residues.

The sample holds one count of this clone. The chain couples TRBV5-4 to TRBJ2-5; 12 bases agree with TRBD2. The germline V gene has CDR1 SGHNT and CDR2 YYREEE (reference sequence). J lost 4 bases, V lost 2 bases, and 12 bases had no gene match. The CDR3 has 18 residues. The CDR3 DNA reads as TGTGCCAGCAGCTTCCACGGACTAGCGGGATTTAATCGAGAGACCCAGTACTTC. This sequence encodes CASSFHGLAGFNRETQYF. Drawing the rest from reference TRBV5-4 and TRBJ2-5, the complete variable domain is ETGVTQSPTHLIKTRGQQVTLRCSSQSGHNTVSWYQQALGQGPQFIFQYYREEENGRGNFPPRFSGLQFPNYSSELNVNALELDDSALYLCASSFHGLAGFNRETQYFGPGTRLLVL.

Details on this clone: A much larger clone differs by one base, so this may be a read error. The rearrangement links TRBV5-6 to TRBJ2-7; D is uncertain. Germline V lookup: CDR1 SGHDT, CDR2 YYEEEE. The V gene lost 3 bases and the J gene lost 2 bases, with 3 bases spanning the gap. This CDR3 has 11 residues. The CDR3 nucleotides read TGTGCCAGCAGCTCTACCTACGAGCAGTACTTC. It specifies CASSSTYEQYF.

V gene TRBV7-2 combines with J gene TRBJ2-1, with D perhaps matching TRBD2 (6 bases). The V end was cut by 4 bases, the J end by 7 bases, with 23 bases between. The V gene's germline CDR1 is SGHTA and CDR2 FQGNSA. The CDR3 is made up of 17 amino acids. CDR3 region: CASSSPLTRGWGNEQFF. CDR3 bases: TGTGCCAGCAGCTCGCCCCTCACCCGGGGGTGGGGTAATGAGCAGTTCTTC.

CDR3 coding DNA: TGCGCCAGCAGCCCAGGGCGAATGGGAGAGACCCAGTACTTC. As protein: CASSPGRMGETQYF. The chain has TRBV5-1 and TRBJ2-5; possible D gene TRBD1, 5 bases. The germline V gene encodes CDR1 SGHRS and CDR2 YFSETQ. With 4 bases removed from V and 4 bases from J, the gap between germline ends came to 14 bases. This CDR3 comprises 14 residues.

The CDR3 DNA sequence: TGTGCCAGCAGATCGTCTAGCGGGAGACACGAGCAGTTCTTC. Translation: CASRSSSGRHEQFF. The chain has TRBV27 and TRBJ2-1; 10 bases map to TRBD2. The ends lost 6 bases at V and 10 bases at J; junction bases unmatched: 9. Germline V gives CDR1 MNHEY, CDR2 SMNVEV (reference sequence). This CDR3 contains 14 residues.

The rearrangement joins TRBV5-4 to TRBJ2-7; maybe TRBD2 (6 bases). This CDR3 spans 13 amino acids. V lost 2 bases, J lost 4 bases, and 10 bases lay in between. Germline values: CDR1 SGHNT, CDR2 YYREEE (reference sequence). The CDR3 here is CASSFGTEYEQYF. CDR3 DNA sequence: TGTGCCAGCAGCTTCGGGACTGAGTACGAGCAGTACTTC.

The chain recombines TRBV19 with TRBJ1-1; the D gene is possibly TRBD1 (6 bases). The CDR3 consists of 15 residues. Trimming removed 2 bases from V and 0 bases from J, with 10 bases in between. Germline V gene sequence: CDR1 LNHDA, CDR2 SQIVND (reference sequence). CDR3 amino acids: CASSILGDMNTEAFF. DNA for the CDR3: TGTGCCAGTAGTATATTAGGGGACATGAACACTGAAGCTTTCTTT.

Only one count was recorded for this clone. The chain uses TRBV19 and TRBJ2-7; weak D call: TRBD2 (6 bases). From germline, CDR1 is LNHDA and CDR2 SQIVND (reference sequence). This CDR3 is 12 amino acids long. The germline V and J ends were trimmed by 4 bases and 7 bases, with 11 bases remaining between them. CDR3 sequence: CASSNGAGEQYF. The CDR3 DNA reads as TGTGCCAGTAGTAATGGGGCGGGGGAGCAGTACTTC. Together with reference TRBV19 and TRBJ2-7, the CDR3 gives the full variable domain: DGGITQSPKYLFRKEGQNVTLSCEQNLNHDAMYWYRQDPGQGLRLIYYSQIVNDFQKGDIAEGYSVSREKKESFPLTVTSAQKNPTAFYLCASSNGAGEQYFGPGTRLTVT.

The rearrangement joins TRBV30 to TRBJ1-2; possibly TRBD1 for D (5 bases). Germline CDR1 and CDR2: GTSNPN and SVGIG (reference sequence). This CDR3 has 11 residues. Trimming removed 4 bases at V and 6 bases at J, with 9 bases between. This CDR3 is CAWMGGDGYTF. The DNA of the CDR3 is TGTGCCTGGATGGGGGGGGATGGCTACACCTTC.

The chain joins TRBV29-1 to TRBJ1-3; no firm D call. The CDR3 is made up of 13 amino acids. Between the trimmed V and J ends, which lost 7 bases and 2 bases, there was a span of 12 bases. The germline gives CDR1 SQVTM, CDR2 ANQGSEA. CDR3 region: CSAIEGAGNTIYF. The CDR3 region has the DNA TGCAGCGCCATAGAGGGAGCTGGAAACACCATATATTTT.

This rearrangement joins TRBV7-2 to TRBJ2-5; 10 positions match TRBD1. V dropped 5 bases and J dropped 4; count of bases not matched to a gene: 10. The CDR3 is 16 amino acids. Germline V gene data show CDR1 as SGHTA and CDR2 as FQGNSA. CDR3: CASSIDRGRSRETQYF. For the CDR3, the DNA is TGTGCCAGCAGCATCGACAGGGGGCGCTCAAGAGAGACCCAGTACTTC.

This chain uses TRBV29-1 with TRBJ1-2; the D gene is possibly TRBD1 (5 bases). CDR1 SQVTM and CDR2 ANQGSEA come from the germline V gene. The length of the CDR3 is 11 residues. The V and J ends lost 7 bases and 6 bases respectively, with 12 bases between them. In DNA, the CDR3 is TGCAGCGCCGGGGGTTTCGATGGCTACACCTTC. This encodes CSAGGFDGYTF.

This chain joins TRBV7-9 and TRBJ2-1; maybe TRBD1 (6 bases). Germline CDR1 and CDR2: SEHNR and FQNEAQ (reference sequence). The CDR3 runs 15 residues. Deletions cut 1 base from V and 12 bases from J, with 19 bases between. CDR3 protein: CASSLDAGVLRGQFF. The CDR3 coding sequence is TGTGCCAGCAGCTTAGATGCAGGGGTCCTACGTGGGCAGTTCTTC.

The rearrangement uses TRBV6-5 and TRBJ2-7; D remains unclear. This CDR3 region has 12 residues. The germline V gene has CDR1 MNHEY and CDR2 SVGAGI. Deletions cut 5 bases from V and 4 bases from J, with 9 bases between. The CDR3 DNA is TGTGCCAGCAGTACCCCGGGTTACGAGCAGTACTTC. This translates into CASSTPGYEQYF.

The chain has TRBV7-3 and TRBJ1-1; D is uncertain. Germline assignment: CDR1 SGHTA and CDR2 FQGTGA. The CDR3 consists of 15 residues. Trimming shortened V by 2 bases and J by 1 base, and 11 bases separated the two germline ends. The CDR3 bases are TGTGCCAGCAGCTTACGTGGGGAGGGGAACACTGAAGCTTTCTTT. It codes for CASSLRGEGNTEAFF.

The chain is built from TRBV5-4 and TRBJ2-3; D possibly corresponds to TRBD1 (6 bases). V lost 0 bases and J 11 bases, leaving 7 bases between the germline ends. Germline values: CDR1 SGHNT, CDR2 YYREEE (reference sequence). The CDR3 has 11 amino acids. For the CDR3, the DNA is TGTGCCAGCAGCTTGGGAGGGGGGCAGTATTTT. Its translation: CASSLGGGQYF.

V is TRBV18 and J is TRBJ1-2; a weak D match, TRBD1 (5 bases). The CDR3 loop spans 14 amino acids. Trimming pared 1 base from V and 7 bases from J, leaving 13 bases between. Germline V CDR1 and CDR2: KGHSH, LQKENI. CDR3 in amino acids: CASSPLREVRGYTF. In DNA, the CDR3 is TGTGCCAGCTCACCACTCAGGGAGGTTCGTGGCTACACCTTC.

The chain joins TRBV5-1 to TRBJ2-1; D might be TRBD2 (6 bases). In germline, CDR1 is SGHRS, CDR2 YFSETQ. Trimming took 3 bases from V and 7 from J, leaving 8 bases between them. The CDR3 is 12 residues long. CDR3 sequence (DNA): TGCGCCAGCAGCTCCGGGGGAAATGAGCAGTTCTTC. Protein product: CASSSGGNEQFF.

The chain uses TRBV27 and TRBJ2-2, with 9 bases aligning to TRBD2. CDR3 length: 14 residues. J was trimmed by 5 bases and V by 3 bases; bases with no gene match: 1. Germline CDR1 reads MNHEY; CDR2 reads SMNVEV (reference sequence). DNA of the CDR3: TGTGCCAGCAGTTTGGCGGGAGGGACCGGGGAGCTGTTTTTT. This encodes CASSLAGGTGELFF.